These 28 T cell receptor beta chains originate from one sample sequenced in a study of cytomegalovirus exposure and HLA in healthy donors. Both 60 Vbeta primers and 13 Jbeta primers went into the PCR. Clones were sequenced by immunoSEQ multiplex PCR, and TCRdb holds only the in-frame ones, with some missing. The table has tens of thousands of clones, about three quarters seen once. Specimen: PBMCs. These receptors all come from a woman between 40 and 55 years old in good health and CMV-seropositive.

The rearrangement uses TRBV12-5 and TRBJ2-1, with D tentatively TRBD2 (6 bases). Germline assignment: CDR1 LGHNT and CDR2 FRNRAP. V was cut by 2 bases and J by 5 bases, with 13 bases left in between. The CDR3 consists of 15 residues. The chain's CDR3 is CASGLSRDSNNEQFF. The CDR3 coding sequence is TGTGCTAGTGGTTTGTCTCGGGACTCAAACAATGAGCAGTTCTTC.

The chain carries TRBV9 and TRBJ2-1, with TRBD1 identical over 8 bases. Germline V gene sequence: CDR1 SGDLS, CDR2 YYNGEE. The CDR3 contains 14 residues. V lost 3 bases to trimming and J lost 8 bases; unmatched junction nucleotides: 7. CDR3 region: CASSGGQGAYEQFF. The DNA for the CDR3 is TGTGCCAGCAGCGGAGGGCAGGGGGCATATGAGCAGTTCTTC.

This clone came up a few times. The V call is TRBV6-5, the J call TRBJ2-1, with TRBD1 matching 7 bases. Trimming at V came to 6 bases and at J to 10 bases, leaving 12 bases not matched to a gene. The CDR3 has 14 residues. CDR1 is MNHEY and CDR2 is SVGAGI in the germline V gene. The CDR3 DNA sequence: TGTGCCAGCAGCCAGACAGGGAAGATGCGGGAGCAGTTCTTC. This codes for CASSQTGKMREQFF.

This sequence joins TRBV18 and TRBJ1-1; no clear D. CDR1 and CDR2 (germline): KGHSH, LQKENI. This CDR3 region has 12 residues. Trimming took off 6 bases at V and 3 bases at J, with 8 bases between the two ends. CDR3: CASSSGDTEAFF. CDR3 DNA: TGTGCCAGCTCTTCCGGGGACACTGAAGCTTTCTTT.

The genes are TRBV30 and TRBJ1-6, with TRBD1 identical over 8 bases. The germline CDR1 and CDR2 sequences are GTSNPN and SVGIG (reference sequence). The CDR3 consists of 15 residues. The junction had 9 bases not matched to a gene; V was cut back by 3 bases and J by 8 bases. DNA of the CDR3: TGTGCCTGGAGCGGGGCAGGGGGCGTCGATTCACCCCTCCACTTT. Translated: CAWSGAGGVDSPLHF. The entire variable domain, with the rest obtained from reference TRBV30 and TRBJ1-6, is as follows: SQTIHQWPATLVQPVGSPLSLECTVEGTSNPNLYWYRQAAGRGLQLLFYSVGIGQISSEVPQNLSASRPQDRQFILSSKKLLLSDSGFYLCAWSGAGGVDSPLHFGNGTRLTVT.

J is TRBJ2-7 and V is TRBV5-1; 7 bases line up with TRBD1. The CDR3 spans 13 residues. Germline values: CDR1 SGHRS, CDR2 YFSETQ. Unmatched junction bases numbered 5, after V lost 1 base and J lost 7 bases. The CDR3 loop is CASSLRGQQEQYF. The CDR3 nucleotides are TGCGCCAGCAGCTTGAGGGGACAGCAAGAGCAGTACTTC.

The CDR3 reads CASSLLGFNEQFF. In nucleotides, the CDR3 is TGTGCCAGCAGCCTCCTCGGGTTCAATGAGCAGTTCTTC. The V call is TRBV27, the J call TRBJ2-1; no clear D. The CDR3 runs 13 residues. V was cut by 6 bases and J by 6 bases, with 12 bases left in between. CDR1 and CDR2 from the germline V gene are MNHEY and SMNVEV (reference sequence).

The chain links TRBV18 to TRBJ1-3; a weak D match, TRBD1 (5 bases). V shed 8 bases and J shed 3 bases, with 11 bases lying between them. The CDR3 consists of 13 residues. Germline CDR1 reads KGHSH; CDR2 reads LQKENI. The CDR3 reads CASVGGDGNTIYF. DNA of the CDR3: TGTGCCAGCGTCGGGGGAGATGGAAACACCATATATTTT.

The gene calls are TRBV18 and TRBJ1-2; maybe TRBD1 (5 bases). CDR3 size: 15 residues. Trimming pared 2 bases from V and 7 bases from J, leaving 17 bases between. CDR1 and CDR2 from the germline V gene are KGHSH and LQKENI. The CDR3 spells CASSPGQGGRIGYTF. CDR3 nucleotide sequence: TGTGCCAGCTCACCAGGGCAGGGAGGGCGGATTGGCTACACCTTC.

This CDR3 is CSGDTGGTDTQYF. As DNA, the CDR3 is TGCAGCGGCGATACGGGGGGCACAGATACGCAGTATTTT. The V and J genes are TRBV29-1 and TRBJ2-3; a possible D gene is TRBD2 (6 bases). Trimming cost V 7 bases and J 1 base, with 12 bases left between them. The germline CDR1 and CDR2 sequences are SQVTM and ANQGSEA. This CDR3 spans 13 amino acids.

This clone was detected a few times. The chain links TRBV2 to TRBJ1-5; D gene uncertain. Per the germline V gene, CDR1 is SNHLY and CDR2 is FYNNEI. The ends were cut back, 8 bases at V and 0 bases at J, with 11 bases in the middle. This CDR3 region has 14 residues. The CDR3 region has the DNA TGTGCCAGCGCCATCGGTTATAGCAATCAGCCCCAGCATTTT. It yields the protein CASAIGYSNQPQHF.

The V gene is TRBV2, the J gene TRBJ2-7; 11 bases agree with TRBD2. The CDR3 is 18 amino acids. CDR1 is SNHLY, CDR2 FYNNEI, per germline. The junction had 13 bases not matched to a gene; V was cut back by 4 bases and J by 2 bases. The CDR3 region is CASSVSPGGLADAYEQYF. The CDR3 DNA sequence: TGTGCCAGCAGTGTCTCCCCTGGGGGACTAGCGGATGCCTACGAGCAGTACTTC. The entire variable domain, with the rest obtained from reference TRBV2 and TRBJ2-7, is as follows: EPEVTQTPSHQVTQMGQEVILRCVPISNHLYFYWYRQILGQKVEFLVSFYNNEISEKSEIFDDQFSVERPDGSNFTLKIRSTKLEDSAMYFCASSVSPGGLADAYEQYFGPGTRLTVT.

The chain couples TRBV4-1 to TRBJ1-2; a weak D match, TRBD1 (5 bases). CDR1 and CDR2 (germline): MGHRA, YSYEKL. Trimming took off 1 base at V and 4 bases at J, with 13 bases between the two ends. The CDR3 consists of 15 residues. DNA for the CDR3: TGCGCCAGCAGCCAAGTAACAGGCCCTCTCTATGGCTACACCTTC. It encodes CASSQVTGPLYGYTF.

In this sample, this clone turned up a few times. The V gene is TRBV7-9, the J gene TRBJ2-7; TRBD2 matches at 8 bases. From germline, CDR1 is SEHNR and CDR2 FQNEAQ (reference sequence). The trim removed 5 bases at V and 2 bases at J, leaving 5 bases unmatched. The CDR3 is 14 amino acids. CDR3 DNA: TGTGCCAGCAGCCTTAGCGGGGTAACCTACGAGCAGTACTTC. This encodes CASSLSGVTYEQYF.

V gene TRBV5-1 combines with J gene TRBJ1-6; weak D call: TRBD1 (5 bases). Trimming removed 0 bases from V and 7 bases from J, with 11 bases in between. This CDR3 comprises 15 residues. CDR1 and CDR2 from the germline V gene are SGHRS and YFSETQ. This CDR3 reads CASSLGTGGNSPLHF. CDR3 sequence (DNA): TGCGCCAGCAGCTTGGGAACAGGTGGGAATTCACCCCTCCACTTT.

The table lists this clone with a few counts. This chain links TRBV6-4 with TRBJ2-1, with 10 bases that match TRBD1. This CDR3 is built from 16 residues. Unmatched junction bases numbered 13, after V lost 5 bases and J lost 9 bases. Germline V gives CDR1 MRHNA, CDR2 SNTAGT. CDR3 nucleotides: TGTGCCAGCAGTCTCAGTGGACAGGGGGGGATAGGTGAGCAGTTCTTC. Translation: CASSLSGQGGIGEQFF.

A single count supports this clone. The chain employs TRBV19 and TRBJ2-6, with TRBD2 matching 10 bases. Trimming cost V 9 bases and J 2 bases; bases outside gene matches: 4. The length of the CDR3 is 15 residues. Germline V lookup: CDR1 LNHDA, CDR2 SQIVND (reference sequence). CDR3 loop: CASSGGEPGANVLTF. In DNA form, the CDR3 reads TGTGCCAGCAGCGGGGGGGAACCTGGGGCCAACGTCCTGACTTTC. The full variable domain, with the rest looked up from reference TRBV19 and TRBJ2-6, is DGGITQSPKYLFRKEGQNVTLSCEQNLNHDAMYWYRQDPGQGLRLIYYSQIVNDFQKGDIAEGYSVSREKKESFPLTVTSAQKNPTAFYLCASSGGEPGANVLTFGAGSRLTVL.

This clone was picked up one time. The rearrangement uses TRBV9 and TRBJ1-1; no firm D call. This CDR3 contains 15 residues. V was pared by 0 bases and J by 5 bases, with 14 bases between. In germline, CDR1 is SGDLS, CDR2 YYNGEE. CDR3 nucleotide sequence: TGTGCCAGCAGCGTAGGAGGATTAATTGGGACTGAAGCTTTCTTT. It codes for CASSVGGLIGTEAFF.

On this clone: The sample contains more than one DNA sequence encoding this CDR3. J is TRBJ1-1 and V is TRBV6-1; tentatively, D is TRBD1 (5 bases). The germline V and J ends were trimmed by 9 bases and 1 base, with 9 bases remaining between them. CDR3 length equals 12 residues. From germline, CDR1 is MNHNS and CDR2 SASEGT. CDR3 sequence: CASNQGNTEAFF. As DNA, the CDR3 is TGTGCCAGTAACCAGGGGAACACTGAAGCTTTCTTT.

V and J are TRBV7-2 and TRBJ2-7; no reliable D call. CDR3 size: 16 residues. V lost 3 bases, J lost 3 bases, and 18 bases lay in between. In germline, CDR1 is SGHTA, CDR2 FQGNSA. CDR3 DNA sequence: TGTGCCAGCAGCTTTTCCACTGCCCCAAACTTCTACGAGCAGTACTTC. Residues: CASSFSTAPNFYEQYF.

V gene TRBV4-1 combines with J gene TRBJ1-1, with D perhaps matching TRBD1 (6 bases). V dropped 2 bases and J dropped 1 base, with 14 bases sitting between them. The V gene's germline CDR1 is MGHRA and CDR2 YSYEKL. The CDR3 extends over 16 amino acids. The DNA of the CDR3 is TGCGCCAGCAGCCAACAGGGTCAGGGGTCGAACACTGAAGCTTTCTTT. This translates into CASSQQGQGSNTEAFF.

The chain joins TRBV13 to TRBJ1-2; TRBD1 aligns across 10 bases. V gave up 4 bases and J gave up 5 bases; unmatched junction bases: 13. The CDR3 loop spans 17 amino acids. CDR1 is PRHDT, CDR2 FYEKMQ, per germline (reference sequence). Written as DNA, the CDR3 is TGTGCCAGCAGCTCCCGGGACAGGGGAATTTTTGGTTATGGCTACACCTTC. Translated: CASSSRDRGIFGYGYTF.

The V and J genes are TRBV2 and TRBJ2-5, with 9 bases lining up with TRBD2. The germline V gene has CDR1 SNHLY and CDR2 FYNNEI. The CDR3 runs to 13 residues. Trimming cost V 0 bases and J 7 bases; bases outside gene matches: 0. This CDR3 reads CASSEARGGTQYF. CDR3 nucleotides: TGTGCCAGCAGTGAAGCGCGGGGGGGGACCCAGTACTTC.

V and J are TRBV10-3 and TRBJ2-1; possibly TRBD1 for D (5 bases). The CDR3 is 14 amino acids. Trimming cost V 0 bases and J 2 bases, with 5 bases left between them. Germline V gene data show CDR1 as ENHRY and CDR2 as SYGVKD. In DNA, the CDR3 is TGTGCCATCAGTGAGTCGGGGCCCTACAATGAGCAGTTCTTC. As protein: CAISESGPYNEQFF.

The J gene is TRBJ2-2, the V gene TRBV7-3; TRBD2 agrees at 10 bases. V lost 4 bases, J lost 6 bases, and 5 bases stayed unmatched. Germline CDR1 SGHTA, CDR2 FQGTGA. The CDR3 totals 15 residues. CDR3 residues: CASSYLAGEAGELFF. CDR3 coding DNA: TGTGCCAGCAGCTATCTAGCGGGGGAAGCCGGGGAGCTGTTTTTT.

V and J are TRBV7-2 and TRBJ1-2, with no clear D. The V gene's germline CDR1 is SGHTA and CDR2 FQGNSA. This CDR3 contains 13 residues. The V end lost 3 bases, the J end lost 4 bases, and 9 bases lay between the germline ends. The CDR3 nucleotides are TGTGCCAGCAGCTTCGTCCCCTCCTATGGCTACACCTTC. It translates to CASSFVPSYGYTF.

This clone was counted only a few times. The chain couples TRBV9 to TRBJ1-1, with D perhaps TRBD1 (6 bases). Germline V gene lookup returns CDR1 SGDLS and CDR2 YYNGEE. With 3 bases removed from V and 1 base from J, the gap between germline ends came to 7 bases. CDR3 size: 13 residues. The CDR3 bases are TGTGCCAGCAGCGGAGGGGGGAACACTGAAGCTTTCTTT. It translates to CASSGGGNTEAFF.

The V gene is TRBV5-1, the J gene TRBJ2-7; TRBD1 matches 7 bases. This CDR3 has 14 amino acids. Germline-derived CDR1 and CDR2 are SGHRS and YFSETQ. V shed 1 base, J shed 3 bases, and the junction held 4 bases outside the gene matches. The CDR3 nucleotides read TGCGCCAGCAGCTTGAGTCCAGGGGGCTACGAGCAGTACTTC. It is translated as CASSLSPGGYEQYF.